What follows are 19 T cell receptor beta chains derived from one specimen sequenced in a study of OX40 agonist ivuxolimab in advanced cancers. Libraries were prepared by immunoSEQ multiplex PCR; TCRdb keeps only in-frame clonotypes and omits some of them. The sample includes about 60,000 clones, roughly nine tenths seen only once; the top ten take around 1.8%. Sequences were derived from CD4+ or CD8+ T cells sorted from blood, sampled in a trial of the OX40 agonist ivuxolimab. These receptors were collected from an adult with an advanced solid tumor such as melanoma, head and neck, liver or kidney cancer.

The gene calls are TRBV28 and TRBJ1-1; the match to TRBD1 covers 8 bases. Germline trimming cut 4 bases from V and 0 bases from J; bases unmatched to any gene: 7. The germline V gene encodes CDR1 MDHEN and CDR2 SYDVKM. The CDR3 is 16 residues long. In DNA form, the CDR3 reads TGTGCCAGCAGTTCAGGGGGCGCGACGGTGAACACTGAAGCTTTCTTT. This codes for CASSSGGATVNTEAFF.

The chain recombines TRBV18 with TRBJ1-3, with unresolved D. Trimming took 1 base from V and 0 from J, leaving 7 bases between them. The CDR3 has 15 residues. Germline assignment: CDR1 KGHSH and CDR2 LQKENI. In DNA, the CDR3 is TGTGCCAGCTCACCACTCCGGGACTCTGGAAACACCATATATTTT. This sequence encodes CASSPLRDSGNTIYF.

This clone was seen more than once but under ten times. At one boundary the junction diverges from the germline segment, which might be a read error. V and J are TRBV5-8 and TRBJ2-7; D is undetermined. CDR1 and CDR2 from the germline V gene are SGHTS and YDEGEE. The CDR3 sequence is 15 residues long. CDR3 amino acids: CASRPLNLRSSEQYF. The CDR3 bases are TGTGCCAGCAGACCGCTGAATTTGAGATCCTCCGAGCAGTACTTC.

The chain employs TRBV20-1 and TRBJ1-1; D not resolved. The CDR3 contains 11 residues. The germline V gene encodes CDR1 DFQATT and CDR2 SNEGSKA (reference sequence). V lost 0 bases, J lost 1 base, and 0 bases lay in between. The CDR3 spells CSARENTEAFF. The CDR3 DNA reads TGCAGTGCTAGAGAGAACACTGAAGCTTTCTTT.

This rearrangement joins TRBV5-6 to TRBJ2-1; TRBD2 might be the D (5 bases). The CDR3 spans 17 residues. V shed 3 bases and J shed 2 bases, with 18 bases lying between them. Germline CDR1 is SGHDT and CDR2 is YYEEEE. The CDR3 DNA reads TGTGCCAGCAGCTACCCGGGATACCTCGGGACCTACAATGAGCAGTTCTTC. It is translated as CASSYPGYLGTYNEQFF.

This clone was seen just once. The chain couples TRBV4-2 to TRBJ1-2; 7 positions match TRBD1. Germline assignment: CDR1 LGHNA and CDR2 YNFKEQ. The CDR3 is 17 amino acids. Losses at the gene ends were 4 bases for V and 7 bases for J; bases not matched to a gene: 18. CDR3: CASSPSLRQGEWAGYTF. CDR3 sequence (DNA): TGTGCCAGCAGCCCCTCCCTCCGACAGGGAGAGTGGGCTGGCTACACCTTC.

This chain uses TRBV4-2 with TRBJ1-6, with a weak D call TRBD1 (6 bases). The CDR3 extends over 18 amino acids. CDR1 is LGHNA, CDR2 YNFKEQ, per germline. The V end lost 3 bases, the J end lost 0 bases, and 15 bases lay between the germline ends. CDR3 protein: CASSHPGQKSSYNSPLHF. CDR3 nucleotides: TGTGCCAGCAGCCACCCCGGACAGAAGAGCTCCTATAATTCACCCCTCCACTTT.

The genes are TRBV7-8 and TRBJ2-2, with D possibly being TRBD2 (7 bases). The CDR3 extends over 16 amino acids. The germline CDR1 and CDR2 sequences are SGHVS and FQNEAQ. V was shortened by 5 bases and J by 3 bases, with 16 bases between the two germline ends. CDR3 DNA sequence: TGTGCCAGCAGCAGGAGGGGGGGAACCGACACCGGGGAGCTGTTTTTT. Encoded protein: CASSRRGGTDTGELFF.

The chain links TRBV9 to TRBJ1-2; D may be TRBD1 (6 bases). CDR3 length: 16 amino acids. Between the trimmed V and J ends, which lost 4 bases and 0 bases, there was a span of 16 bases. Germline-derived CDR1 and CDR2 are SGDLS and YYNGEE. In DNA form, the CDR3 reads TGTGCCAGCAGCCGACAGGACTTTGGGACTAACTATGGCTACACCTTC. This codes for CASSRQDFGTNYGYTF.

The V call is TRBV5-1, the J call TRBJ2-3, with D unclear. Per the germline V gene, CDR1 is SGHRS and CDR2 is YFSETQ. V was clipped by 4 bases and J by 0 bases, with 12 bases between them. The CDR3 is 15 amino acids. CDR3 in DNA: TGCGCCAGCAGCCTCTTTAGCAGAAGCACAGATACGCAGTATTTT. Encoded protein: CASSLFSRSTDTQYF.

This clone turned up a few times. The V gene is TRBV7-9, the J gene TRBJ1-1; 9 bases fit TRBD1. Germline V lookup: CDR1 SEHNR, CDR2 FQNEAQ (reference sequence). The J segment lost 6 bases and the V segment lost 3 bases, leaving 5 bases of the junction unmatched. The CDR3 loop spans 14 amino acids. The DNA of the CDR3 is TGTGCCAGCAGCTTGGGACAGGGAGGCGCTGAAGCTTTCTTT. Its protein product is CASSLGQGGAEAFF.

The rearrangement uses TRBV4-1 and TRBJ2-1; TRBD1 aligns across 8 bases. CDR3 length: 17 amino acids. In germline, CDR1 is MGHRA, CDR2 YSYEKL. J gave up 3 bases and V 0 bases, and 7 bases lay outside the gene matches. The CDR3 DNA follows: TGCGCCAGCAGCCAAGAAGGACAGGGTAGGGTCTACAATGAGCAGTTCTTC. Its translation is CASSQEGQGRVYNEQFF.

The rearrangement links TRBV18 to TRBJ1-1; 9 bases fit TRBD1. The V gene end was trimmed by 2 bases and the J gene end by 5 bases; junction bases not matched to a gene: 12. The germline V gene has CDR1 KGHSH and CDR2 LQKENI. The length of the CDR3 is 17 residues. CDR3 region: CASSPMGRGTGWTEAFF. In DNA form, the CDR3 reads TGTGCCAGCTCACCAATGGGGCGGGGGACAGGGTGGACTGAAGCTTTCTTT. Based on the CDR3 plus reference TRBV18 and TRBJ1-1, the full variable domain is NAGVMQNPRHLVRRRGQEARLRCSPMKGHSHVYWYRQLPEEGLKFMVYLQKENIIDESGMPKERFSAEFPKEGPSILRIQQVVRGDSAAYFCASSPMGRGTGWTEAFFGQGTRLTVV.

The chain is built from TRBV6-5 and TRBJ2-4, with TRBD2 as a possible D gene (7 bases). This CDR3 spans 16 amino acids. V lost 2 bases, J lost 0 bases, and 11 bases lay in between. Germline CDR1 MNHEY, CDR2 SVGAGI. The CDR3 loop is CASSYGGGLAKNIQYF. The DNA of the CDR3 is TGTGCCAGCAGTTACGGGGGGGGGCTAGCCAAAAACATTCAGTACTTC.

The gene calls are TRBV18 and TRBJ1-3, with unresolved D. Trimming pared 0 bases from V and 0 bases from J, leaving 6 bases between. The CDR3 sequence is 15 residues long. Germline V CDR1 and CDR2: KGHSH, LQKENI. The CDR3 is CASSPPSSSGNTIYF. The CDR3 DNA reads TGTGCCAGCTCACCACCGTCCAGCTCTGGAAACACCATATATTTT.

The chain links TRBV5-1 to TRBJ2-7, with 10 bases matching TRBD2. This CDR3 is 15 amino acids long. Germline lookup yields CDR1 SGHRS and CDR2 YFSETQ. The V gene end was trimmed by 4 bases and the J gene end by 1 base; junction bases not matched to a gene: 5. The CDR3 spells CASSTGLAVSYEQYF. The CDR3 region has the DNA TGCGCCAGCAGCACCGGACTAGCGGTTTCCTACGAGCAGTACTTC.

The V and J genes are TRBV6-5 and TRBJ1-1; no reliable D call. This CDR3 has 14 amino acids. Germline V gene data show CDR1 as MNHEY and CDR2 as SVGAGI. Trimming left V 0 bases short and J 3 bases short, with 8 bases between. CDR3 amino acids: CASSYSGGYTEAFF. For the CDR3, the DNA is TGTGCCAGCAGTTACTCAGGAGGGTACACTGAAGCTTTCTTT.

The rearrangement uses TRBV30 and TRBJ1-2, with TRBD1 identical over 9 bases. CDR1 and CDR2 (germline): GTSNPN, SVGIG (reference sequence). This CDR3 spans 13 amino acids. The trim removed 6 bases at V and 6 bases at J, leaving 8 bases unmatched. CDR3 sequence reads: CACPQGARDGYTF. In DNA form, the CDR3 reads TGTGCCTGCCCACAGGGGGCCCGGGATGGCTACACCTTC.

The rearrangement joins TRBV7-2 to TRBJ2-7, with TRBD1 matching over 9 bases. Germline CDR1 SGHTA, CDR2 FQGNSA. V trimming: 5 bases; J trimming: 2 bases; junction bases outside the gene matches: 10. This CDR3 is 16 amino acids long. In DNA, the CDR3 is TGTGCCAGCAGCCCCCGACCGGGACAGGGAACCTACGAGCAGTACTTC. Encoded protein: CASSPRPGQGTYEQYF.